The next 22 T cell receptor beta chains were all read from a single sample in a study of T cell changes during pregnancy in multiple sclerosis. TCRdb keeps only in-frame clones here, not all; method: immunoSEQ multiplex PCR. The table has 30,000 to 45,000 clones, 93% seen once. Sequences were derived from CD4+ T cells from peripheral blood mononuclear cells, sampled in the first trimester of pregnancy. Receptors originate from a female donor with multiple sclerosis, enrolled in a pregnancy study.

The chain uses TRBV2 and TRBJ2-1; the match to TRBD1 covers 7 bases. The CDR3 has 15 residues. Trimming at V came to 6 bases and at J to 3 bases, leaving 8 bases not matched to a gene. Germline CDR1 is SNHLY and CDR2 is FYNNEI. For the CDR3, the DNA is TGTGCCAGCAGATTCGGACAGGAGGTCTACAATGAGCAGTTCTTC. Translation gives CASRFGQEVYNEQFF. Together with reference TRBV2 and TRBJ2-1, the CDR3 gives the full variable domain: EPEVTQTPSHQVTQMGQEVILRCVPISNHLYFYWYRQILGQKVEFLVSFYNNEISEKSEIFDDQFSVERPDGSNFTLKIRSTKLEDSAMYFCASRFGQEVYNEQFFGPGTRLTVL.

This chain joins TRBV10-3 and TRBJ2-2, with TRBD2 as a possible D gene (5 bases). Germline CDR1 ENHRY, CDR2 SYGVKD. This CDR3 spans 18 amino acids. V was cut by 4 bases and J by 0 bases, with 18 bases left in between. The CDR3 sequence: CAISGDTGYKANTGELFF. The CDR3 nucleotides are TGTGCCATCAGTGGCGATACGGGGTATAAGGCGAACACCGGGGAGCTGTTTTTT.

The chain employs TRBV7-2 and TRBJ1-1; tentative D call: TRBD1 (6 bases). Germline CDR1 is SGHTA and CDR2 is FQGNSA. The V and J ends lost 4 bases and 4 bases respectively, with 16 bases between them. The CDR3 runs 15 residues. CDR3 nucleotides: TGTGCCAGCAGCTCACAGGGAGGGGATCGCACTGAAGCTTTCTTT. Protein sequence: CASSSQGGDRTEAFF.

The V and J genes are TRBV5-4 and TRBJ2-3, with 7 bases aligning to TRBD1. Germline assignment: CDR1 SGHNT and CDR2 YYREEE (reference sequence). The CDR3 consists of 14 residues. J was trimmed by 8 bases and V by 0 bases; bases with no gene match: 6. In nucleotides, the CDR3 is TGTGCCAGCAGCTTGGTTACAGGGGACGCTACGCAGTATTTT. Protein sequence: CASSLVTGDATQYF.

This sequence joins TRBV5-4 and TRBJ1-3; a weak D match, TRBD1 (5 bases). V was trimmed by 4 bases and J by 9 bases, leaving 14 bases between them. CDR3 length: 13 residues. Germline V gene lookup returns CDR1 SGHNT and CDR2 YYREEE (reference sequence). Here the CDR3 reads CASSRPGGSTIYF. CDR3 DNA: TGTGCCAGCAGCCGACCGGGGGGGAGCACCATATATTTT.

This clone was observed once. This chain joins TRBV7-9 and TRBJ2-5; D is uncertain. V lost 5 bases and J 0 bases, leaving 10 bases between the germline ends. The germline V gene encodes CDR1 SEHNR and CDR2 FQNEAQ (reference sequence). This CDR3 has 14 amino acids. In DNA form, the CDR3 reads TGTGCCAGCAGCGCTTACAGTTACCAAGAGACCCAGTACTTC. Translating gives CASSAYSYQETQYF.

This sequence joins TRBV4-1 and TRBJ2-5; D possibly corresponds to TRBD1 (6 bases). Trimming pared 1 base from V and 2 bases from J, leaving 14 bases between. CDR1 is MGHRA and CDR2 is YSYEKL in the germline V gene. The CDR3 contains 16 residues. The CDR3 DNA reads TGCGCCAGCAGCCAAGCTCTGACAGGATGGCAAGAGACCCAGTACTTC. This sequence encodes CASSQALTGWQETQYF.

The chain employs TRBV7-3 and TRBJ2-1; 8 bases line up with TRBD1. From germline, CDR1 is SGHTA and CDR2 FQGTGA. This CDR3 is 15 amino acids long. Trimming removed 5 bases from V and 5 bases from J; junction bases left unmatched: 8. CDR3 DNA sequence: TGTGCCAGCAGCGCGGACAGGGCCGTCCACAATGAGCAGTTCTTC. Translating gives CASSADRAVHNEQFF.

This rearrangement joins TRBV5-1 to TRBJ2-7; D possibly corresponds to TRBD1 (5 bases). The CDR3 is 13 amino acids. V lost 0 bases to trimming and J lost 4 bases, with 8 bases between them. Germline loops: CDR1 SGHRS, CDR2 YFSETQ. In DNA, the CDR3 is TGCGCCAGCAGCTTGGTTTCAGGGTACGAGCAGTACTTC. It codes for CASSLVSGYEQYF.

The chain combines TRBV6-4 with TRBJ2-3; TRBD1 aligns across 9 bases. V lost 5 bases and J lost 6; bases outside the gene matches: 12. Per the germline V gene, CDR1 is MRHNA and CDR2 is SNTAGT. The CDR3 contains 16 residues. DNA of the CDR3: TGTGCCAGCAGTCTTAGACCGGGACAGGGCTTCGATACGCAGTATTTT. As protein: CASSLRPGQGFDTQYF.

V usage is TRBV2 and J usage is TRBJ1-3, with D unresolved. This CDR3 contains 16 residues. CDR1 and CDR2 from the germline V gene are SNHLY and FYNNEI. Deletions cut 2 bases from V and 0 bases from J, with 11 bases between. The CDR3 spells CASSESQVPSGNTIYF. CDR3 nucleotides: TGTGCCAGCAGTGAATCTCAGGTTCCCTCTGGAAACACCATATATTTT.

The CDR3 DNA reads TGTGCCAGCAGTGAAGCGCGCGTCCCCCAGCATTTT. Translation: CASSEARVPQHF. This chain joins TRBV2 and TRBJ1-5; D gene unclear. The CDR3 loop spans 12 amino acids. V lost 0 bases and J lost 10, with 7 bases in between. Germline assignment: CDR1 SNHLY and CDR2 FYNNEI.

This chain uses TRBV28 with TRBJ1-2; D might be TRBD1 (6 bases). Trimming shortened V by 5 bases and J by 8 bases, and 15 bases separated the two germline ends. The germline V gene encodes CDR1 MDHEN and CDR2 SYDVKM. This CDR3 is 13 amino acids long. CDR3 in DNA: TGTGCCAGCAGTCCGATACAGGGAATCGGCTACACCTTC. Translating gives CASSPIQGIGYTF.

The chain joins TRBV19 to TRBJ1-1; 9 bases agree with TRBD1. Germline CDR1 is LNHDA and CDR2 is SQIVND (reference sequence). There are 18 residues in the CDR3. The J segment lost 2 bases and the V segment lost 6 bases, leaving 16 bases of the junction unmatched. CDR3 nucleotide sequence: TGTGCCAGTAGCCCGACCGGGACAGGGAGAGGGAGAAACACTGAAGCTTTCTTT. Translation gives CASSPTGTGRGRNTEAFF.

This sequence joins TRBV9 and TRBJ2-3, with 9 nucleotides matching TRBD2. With V trimmed by 4 bases and J by 2 bases, 5 bases remained unmatched. The germline V gene encodes CDR1 SGDLS and CDR2 YYNGEE. This CDR3 comprises 15 residues. In nucleotides, the CDR3 is TGTGCCAGCAGCTCCAGCGGGAGGCCCACAGATACGCAGTATTTT. This gives the protein CASSSSGRPTDTQYF.

The chain carries TRBV19 and TRBJ2-5; a possible D gene is TRBD1 (7 bases). This CDR3 has 14 amino acids. Germline V gives CDR1 LNHDA, CDR2 SQIVND (reference sequence). V was trimmed by 5 bases and J by 5 bases, leaving 15 bases between them. In nucleotides, the CDR3 is TGTGCCAGTAGTGGAGGGGGCGCAGGGGAGACCCAGTACTTC. Protein: CASSGGGAGETQYF.

V and J are TRBV11-2 and TRBJ2-7; maybe TRBD2 (6 bases). CDR3 size: 16 residues. Trimming removed 3 bases from V and 4 bases from J, with 19 bases in between. Germline CDR1 and CDR2: SGHAT and FQNNGV. This chain's CDR3 is CASSFLPAGKRYEQYF. As DNA, the CDR3 is TGTGCCAGCAGCTTCCTACCGGCGGGAAAAAGGTACGAGCAGTACTTC.

The V and J genes are TRBV7-7 and TRBJ2-2; D remains ambiguous. V gave up 5 bases and J gave up 6 bases, with 10 bases separating them. The CDR3 sequence is 13 residues long. Germline V lookup: CDR1 SSHAT, CDR2 FNYEAQ (reference sequence). The CDR3 loop is CASSQEPSGELFF. The CDR3 region has the DNA TGTGCCAGCAGCCAGGAACCCTCCGGGGAGCTGTTTTTT. Based on the CDR3 plus reference TRBV7-7 and TRBJ2-2, the full variable domain is GAGVSQSPRYKVTKRGQDVTLRCDPISSHATLYWYQQALGQGPEFLTYFNYEAQPDKSGLPSDRFSAERPEGSISTLTIQRTEQRDSAMYRCASSQEPSGELFFGEGSRLTVL.

The chain carries TRBV18 and TRBJ1-4; possible D gene TRBD1, 5 bases. The V gene's germline CDR1 is KGHSH and CDR2 LQKENI. With 1 base removed from V and 0 bases from J, the gap between germline ends came to 15 bases. CDR3 length: 18 amino acids. The CDR3: CASSPRGGGTATNEKLFF. The CDR3 DNA is TGTGCCAGCTCACCACGGGGCGGGGGGACCGCAACTAATGAAAAACTGTTTTTT.

This clone occurred a few times. The CDR3 nucleotides are TGTGCCAGCAGCCCGGGTACTAATGAAAAACTGTTTTTT. This gives the protein CASSPGTNEKLFF. The chain combines TRBV7-8 with TRBJ1-4; no clear D. The V gene's germline CDR1 is SGHVS and CDR2 FQNEAQ. V was pared by 5 bases and J by 2 bases, with 6 bases between. The CDR3 covers 13 residues. The whole variable domain, remainder taken from reference TRBV7-8 and TRBJ1-4, is GAGVSQSPRYKVAKRGQDVALRCDPISGHVSLFWYQQALGQGPEFLTYFQNEAQLDKSGLPSDRFFAERPEGSVSTLKIQRTQQEDSAVYLCASSPGTNEKLFFGSGTQLSVL.

This clone was recorded a few times. The gene calls are TRBV4-1 and TRBJ2-5; 10 nucleotides align to TRBD2. V shed 0 bases and J 1 base; nucleotides not matched to a gene: 17. Germline V gives CDR1 MGHRA, CDR2 YSYEKL. The CDR3 contains 21 residues. The CDR3 loop is CASSQDAASGGALPTQETQYF. The CDR3, as DNA: TGCGCCAGCAGCCAAGATGCGGCCAGCGGGGGGGCCCTACCAACCCAAGAGACCCAGTACTTC.

The CDR3 nucleotides read TGTGCCAGCAGCTTCCTCTCTGGGGCCAACGTCCTGACTTTC. Residues: CASSFLSGANVLTF. The rearrangement links TRBV7-6 to TRBJ2-6, with D unclear. There are 14 residues in the CDR3. Germline CDR1 SGHVS, CDR2 FNYEAQ. Trimming removed 3 bases from V and 0 bases from J, with 3 bases in between.